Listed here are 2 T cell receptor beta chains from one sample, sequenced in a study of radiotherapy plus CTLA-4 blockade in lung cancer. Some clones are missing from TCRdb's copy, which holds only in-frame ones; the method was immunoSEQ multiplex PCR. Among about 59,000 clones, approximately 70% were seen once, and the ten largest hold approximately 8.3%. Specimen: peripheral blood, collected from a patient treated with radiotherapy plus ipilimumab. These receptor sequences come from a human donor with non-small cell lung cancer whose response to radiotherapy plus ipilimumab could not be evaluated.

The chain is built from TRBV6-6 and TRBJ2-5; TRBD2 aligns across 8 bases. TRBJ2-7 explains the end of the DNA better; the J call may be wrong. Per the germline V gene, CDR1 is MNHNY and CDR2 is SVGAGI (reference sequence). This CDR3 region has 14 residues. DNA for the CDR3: TGTGCCACGCATCCGGGACTAGTTAACCACGAGCAGTACTTC. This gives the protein CATHPGLVNHEQYF.

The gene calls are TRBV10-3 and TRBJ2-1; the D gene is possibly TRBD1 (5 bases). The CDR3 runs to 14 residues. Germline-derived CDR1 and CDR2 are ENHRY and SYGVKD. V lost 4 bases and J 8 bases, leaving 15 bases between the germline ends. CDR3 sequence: CAISGVAGSYEQFF. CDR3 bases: TGTGCCATCAGTGGGGTGGCAGGGTCTTATGAGCAGTTCTTC.